One and the same sample provided the 14 T cell receptor beta chains below, sequenced in a study of CD8 T cells in Susac syndrome. RNA was extracted with the RNeasy kit, and a quantity of about 0.45 to 1 ug was reverse transcribed using random hexamers. TCRdb reprocessed the immunoSEQ multiplex PCR reads via MiXCR and lists one record per CDR3 protein. Seen here are under 200,000 distinct CDR3 sequences, over 75% observed once, and the top ten hold approximately 0.09%. Sequencing was performed on CD4+ T cells from PBMCs. All receptors come from a human donor with Susac syndrome.

This sequence joins TRBV12-3 or TRBV12-4 and TRBJ2-1; 11 bases fit TRBD2. With 3 bases clipped from V and 5 bases from J, the junction kept 6 bases outside the gene matches. The CDR3 consists of 16 residues. DNA of the CDR3: TGTGCCAGCAGTTTGGGGACTAGCGGAAATAACAATGAGCAGTTCTTC. Its translation is CASSLGTSGNNNEQFF.

The CDR3 reads CSAPDSFEKLFF. The DNA for the CDR3 is TGCAGTGCCCCGGACAGTTTTGAAAAACTGTTTTTT. V gene TRBV20-1 combines with J gene TRBJ1-4, with D maybe TRBD1 (6 bases). The CDR3 length is 12 residues. Germline CDR1 DFQATT, CDR2 SNEGSKA (reference sequence). Trimming pared 6 bases from V and 7 bases from J, leaving 12 bases between.

The chain uses TRBV28 and TRBJ1-1; D call uncertain. The CDR3 is 12 residues long. The germline V gene encodes CDR1 MDHEN and CDR2 SYDVKM. The germline V and J ends were trimmed by 6 bases and 3 bases, with 8 bases remaining between them. CDR3 residues: CASSVRYTEAFF. The DNA of the CDR3 is TGTGCCAGCAGCGTCCGCTACACTGAAGCTTTCTTT.

The chain is built from TRBV6-5 and TRBJ2-1, with 9 bases that match TRBD2. V shed 2 bases, J shed 7 bases, and the junction held 6 bases outside the gene matches. This CDR3 is built from 15 residues. The germline V gene has CDR1 MNHEY and CDR2 SVGAGI. CDR3: CASSYVGGGANEQFF. The CDR3 region has the DNA TGTGCCAGCAGTTACGTTGGCGGGGGGGCGAATGAGCAGTTCTTC.

The V gene is TRBV28, the J gene TRBJ2-7; 9 nucleotides agree with TRBD1. J was trimmed by 4 bases and V by 3 bases; bases with no gene match: 13. Germline V lookup: CDR1 MDHEN, CDR2 SYDVKM. The CDR3 is 17 amino acids. The CDR3 sequence is CASSFFPSGQGAYEQYF. For the CDR3, the DNA is TGTGCCAGCAGTTTCTTCCCTTCGGGACAGGGTGCATACGAGCAGTACTTC. The complete variable domain, with remaining parts taken from reference TRBV28 and TRBJ2-7, reads DVKVTQSSRYLVKRTGEKVFLECVQDMDHENMFWYRQDPGLGLRLIYFSYDVKMKEKGDIPEGYSVSREKKERFSLILESASTNQTSMYLCASSFFPSGQGAYEQYFGPGTRLTVT.

The chain employs TRBV19 and TRBJ1-5, with D perhaps matching TRBD1 (6 bases). The CDR3 has 17 residues. Trimming took 0 bases from V and 6 from J, leaving 18 bases between them. From germline, CDR1 is LNHDA and CDR2 SQIVND (reference sequence). CDR3: CASSIDTGIPQTQPQHF. CDR3 bases: TGTGCCAGTAGTATAGATACAGGGATACCACAGACTCAGCCCCAGCATTTT.

Note on this clonotype: Likely a read error: the CDR3 ends without its conserved phenylalanine or tryptophan. The rearrangement links TRBV7-9 to TRBJ1-1, with D maybe TRBD1 (6 bases). This CDR3 has 15 residues. Trimming removed 3 bases at V and 5 bases at J, with 16 bases between. CDR1 and CDR2 (germline): SEHNR, FQNEAQ (reference sequence). The CDR3 loop is CASSFSTARGTEAFL. The CDR3 bases are TGTGCCAGCAGCTTCTCGACAGCAAGGGGGACTGAAGCTTTCCTT.

The DNA for the CDR3 is TGTGCCAGCAGCTTAGATCGGGGTAGCGGAGGGATGTACGAGCAGTACTTC. Its protein is CASSLDRGSGGMYEQYF. The chain carries TRBV11-2 and TRBJ2-7; TRBD2 is a possible D gene (6 bases). There are 17 residues in the CDR3. Per germline, CDR1 SGHAT and CDR2 FQNNGV. Trimming took 0 bases from V and 4 from J, leaving 19 bases between them.

The gene calls are TRBV3-1 and TRBJ2-3; D not certain. V was pared by 5 bases and J by 8 bases, with 14 bases between. The CDR3 has 13 residues. The germline V gene has CDR1 LGHDT and CDR2 YNNKEL (reference sequence). The CDR3 is CASSSRSPGTQYF. The CDR3 bases are TGTGCCAGCAGCAGTCGAAGCCCCGGTACGCAGTATTTT.

CDR3 residues: CASSIPLGLARGTGELFF. In DNA form, the CDR3 reads TGTGCCAGTAGTATTCCCCTGGGACTAGCCAGGGGCACCGGGGAGCTGTTTTTT. The chain joins TRBV19 to TRBJ2-2, with 9 bases fitting TRBD2. J gave up 4 bases and V 3 bases, and 12 bases lay outside the gene matches. The CDR3 runs 18 residues. Germline CDR1 is LNHDA and CDR2 is SQIVND (reference sequence). Full variable domain (rest looked up from reference TRBV19 and TRBJ2-2): DGGITQSPKYLFRKEGQNVTLSCEQNLNHDAMYWYRQDPGQGLRLIYYSQIVNDFQKGDIAEGYSVSREKKESFPLTVTSAQKNPTAFYLCASSIPLGLARGTGELFFGEGSRLTVL.

CDR3 sequence: CASGDRADTGELFF. The DNA of the CDR3 is TGCGCCAGCGGGGACAGGGCGGACACCGGGGAGCTGTTTTTT. V and J are TRBV5-1 and TRBJ2-2, with 9 nucleotides matching TRBD1. Looked up from germline, CDR1 is SGHRS and CDR2 is YFSETQ. J lost 3 bases, V lost 7 bases, and 4 bases had no gene match. The CDR3 totals 14 residues.

The V gene is TRBV30, the J gene TRBJ2-5; D not resolved. The germline V gene encodes CDR1 GTSNPN and CDR2 SVGIG (reference sequence). V dropped 4 bases and J dropped 2 bases, with 8 bases sitting between them. This CDR3 spans 12 amino acids. The DNA of the CDR3 is TGTGCCTGGAATGTCTTACAAGAGACCCAGTACTTC. As protein: CAWNVLQETQYF.

This clonotype occurred a few times. The chain links TRBV6-1 to TRBJ1-2; D not certain. Germline CDR1 MNHNS, CDR2 SASEGT. Trimming removed 6 bases at V and 7 bases at J, with 12 bases between. The CDR3 loop spans 12 amino acids. The CDR3 region is CASRSPSAGYTF. As DNA, the CDR3 is TGTGCCAGCAGATCGCCCTCTGCTGGCTACACCTTC.

Here the CDR3 reads CASSSTGNLGYNEQFF. The CDR3 DNA reads TGCGCCAGCAGCTCAACAGGGAATTTGGGGTACAATGAGCAGTTCTTC. V usage is TRBV5-1 and J usage is TRBJ2-1; maybe TRBD1 (6 bases). Deletions cut 3 bases from V and 4 bases from J, with 17 bases between. Germline values: CDR1 SGHRS, CDR2 YFSETQ. The CDR3 is 16 residues long.